There are a few counts of the clone carrying this TCR beta chain. Looked up from germline, CDR1 is SGHDT and CDR2 is YYEEEE. The length of the CDR3 is 13 residues. V shed 4 bases and J shed 9 bases, with 14 bases lying between them. The data stem from a study of blood T cell repertoires in COVID-19. At the level of the study: The United States, Italy and Spain supplied acute and convalescent COVID-19 samples. In each case, the material was cDNA or gDNA derived from T cells, B-cell-depleted T cells, or PBMCs.

How the authors handled the data: Estimated nucleated cell counts came from reference gene primer amplification. Libraries were prepared by immunoSEQ multiplex PCR; TCRdb keeps only in-frame clonotypes and omits some of them. V and J calls and clone size are copied from that table; D and trimming were computed from the DNA. The sample consists of under 200,000 clones, approximately 80% of them appearing once. The sequencing input was peripheral blood. The chain is built from TRBV5-6 and TRBJ1-5; maybe TRBD1 (6 bases). This receptor was taken from a human donor in a cohort sampled during active COVID-19. The CDR3 DNA sequence: TGTGCCAGCAGCCGGGGGGCTGGGACGCCCCAGCATTTT. It encodes CASSRGAGTPQHF.